The 8 T cell receptor beta chains listed next were all sequenced from one sample in a study of T cells in Graves' hyperthyroidism and ophthalmopathy. Amplified TCR beta CDR3 regions came from RNA transcripts. First-round RT-PCR with HTBI primers amplified the TCR CDR3 region. TCRdb re-derived calls from the multiplex PCR reads in MiXCR, one entry per CDR3 protein. The sample consists of 480,000 or so distinct CDR3 sequences, roughly 45% of them appearing once. The sequencing sample was made of peripheral blood or thyroid tissue (not recorded which). The source is an adult woman with Graves' disease, either hyperthyroidism or ophthalmopathy (not recorded which).

A word on this clonotype: Relative to the germline gene, one junction end is altered; a read error may explain this. The rearrangement joins TRBV5-1 to TRBJ1-1; D remains ambiguous. In germline, CDR1 is SGHRS, CDR2 YFSETQ. The CDR3 contains 12 residues. Written as DNA, the CDR3 is TGTGCCAGCAGCTTTTCAGCCGGTGAAGCTTTCTTT. Protein: CASSFSAGEAFF.

This clonotype has just one count. This chain links TRBV10-2 with TRBJ2-6, with no clear D. V lost 6 bases and J 8 bases, leaving 5 bases between the germline ends. The V gene's germline CDR1 is WSHSY and CDR2 SAAADI. The CDR3 totals 11 residues. The CDR3 DNA sequence: TGCGCCAGCAGCCGACCCAACGTCCTGACTTTC. Amino acids: CASSRPNVLTF.

Written as DNA, the CDR3 is TGTGCCAGTAGGACTCGAGGGAGCTCTGGAAACACCATATATTTT. Its protein is CASRTRGSSGNTIYF. The chain joins TRBV19 to TRBJ1-3; D not certain. Germline V gives CDR1 LNHDA, CDR2 SQIVND (reference sequence). The V end lost 6 bases, the J end lost 0 bases, and 12 bases lay between the germline ends. The length of the CDR3 is 15 residues.

This clonotype has a count of ten or more. V and J are TRBV20-1 and TRBJ2-7; TRBD1 aligns across 7 bases. The CDR3 has 13 residues. Germline V gene lookup returns CDR1 DFQATT and CDR2 SNEGSKA (reference sequence). J lost 3 bases, V lost 5 bases, and 7 bases had no gene match. CDR3 amino acids: CSAGPTGHYEQYF. Here the CDR3 DNA reads TGCAGTGCTGGCCCGACAGGGCACTACGAGCAGTACTTC.

The chain couples TRBV10-3 to TRBJ1-1; D ambiguous. Between the trimmed V and J ends, which lost 4 bases and 12 bases, there was a span of 18 bases. CDR3 length: 13 residues. CDR1 ENHRY and CDR2 SYGVKD come from the germline V gene. The CDR3 coding sequence is TGTGCCATCAGTGGACACAAGAACGACGGGACTTTCTTT. Its translation: CAISGHKNDGTFF.

This chain uses TRBV15 with TRBJ2-2; D is uncertain. CDR3 size: 14 residues. The V gene lost 4 bases and the J gene lost 0 bases, with 6 bases spanning the gap. The germline V gene encodes CDR1 LNHNV and CDR2 YYDKDF (reference sequence). DNA of the CDR3: TGTGCCACCAGCACCAGTCCGAACACCGGGGAGCTGTTTTTT. Protein product: CATSTSPNTGELFF.

About this clonotype itself: Compared with germline, one end of the junction differs, possibly owing to a read error. The rearrangement joins TRBV6-1 to TRBJ2-6; 7 positions match TRBD1. Germline loops: CDR1 MNHNS, CDR2 SASEGT. There are 12 residues in the CDR3. CDR3 sequence: CATPTGLSTEAF. The DNA for the CDR3 is TGTGCCACCCCGACAGGGTTGAGCACTGAAGCTTTC.

This clonotype appeared once. V usage is TRBV29-1 and J usage is TRBJ2-5; possibly TRBD1 or TRBD2 for D (6 bases each). The CDR3 is 15 amino acids. Trimming took 6 bases from V and 4 from J, leaving 21 bases between them. The germline V gene encodes CDR1 SQVTM and CDR2 ANQGSEA. DNA of the CDR3: TGCAGCGTCGGACAGAACACCGGGAGTTTAGAGACCCAGTACTTC. Its protein is CSVGQNTGSLETQYF.